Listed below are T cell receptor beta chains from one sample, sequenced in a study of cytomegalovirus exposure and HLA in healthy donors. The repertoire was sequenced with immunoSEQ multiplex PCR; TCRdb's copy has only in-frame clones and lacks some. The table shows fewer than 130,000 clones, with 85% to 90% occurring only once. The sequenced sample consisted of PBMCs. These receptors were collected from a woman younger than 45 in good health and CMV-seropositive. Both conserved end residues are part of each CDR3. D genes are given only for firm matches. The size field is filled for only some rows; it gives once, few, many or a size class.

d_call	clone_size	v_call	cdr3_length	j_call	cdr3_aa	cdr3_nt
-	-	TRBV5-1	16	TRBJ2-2	CASSLGLDSNTGELFF	TGCGCCAGCAGCCTTGGACTCGATTCGAACACCGGGGAGCTGTTTTTT
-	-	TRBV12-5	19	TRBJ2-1	CASGLVPLLGRGTSGEQFF	TGTGCTAGTGGTTTGGTGCCACTCCTAGGACGGGGGACCTCAGGGGAGCAGTTCTTC
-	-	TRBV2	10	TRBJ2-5	CASSLETQYF	TGTGCCAGCAGTCTGGAGACCCAGTACTTC
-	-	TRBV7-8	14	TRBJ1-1	CASSLRSGSTEAFF	TGTGCCAGCAGCTTACGGTCGGGTAGCACTGAAGCTTTCTTT
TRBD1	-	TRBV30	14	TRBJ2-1	CAWVPGQGFNEQFF	TGTGCCTGGGTTCCGGGACAGGGGTTCAATGAGCAGTTCTTC
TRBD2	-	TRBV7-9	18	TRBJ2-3	CASRSGLAGGPFADTQYF	TGTGCCAGCAGATCGGGACTAGCGGGAGGGCCTTTCGCAGATACGCAGTATTTT
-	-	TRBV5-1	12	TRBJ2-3	CASSPSTDTQYF	TGCGCCAGCAGCCCTAGCACAGATACGCAGTATTTT
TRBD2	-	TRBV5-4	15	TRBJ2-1	CASSRFGGVTNEQFF	TGTGCCAGCAGCCGGTTTGGGGGGGTAACGAATGAGCAGTTCTTC
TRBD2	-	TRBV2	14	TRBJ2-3	CASRLAGETDTQYF	TGTGCCAGTCGACTAGCGGGGGAGACAGATACGCAGTATTTT
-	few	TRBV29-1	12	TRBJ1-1	CSVEGQGTEAFF	TGCAGCGTTGAAGGTCAGGGGACTGAAGCTTTCTTT
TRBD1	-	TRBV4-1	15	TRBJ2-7	CASSQEVRQGFEQYF	TGCGCCAGCAGCCAAGAGGTTCGACAGGGTTTCGAGCAGTACTTC
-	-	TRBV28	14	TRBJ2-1	CASSGLGPRSEQFF	TGTGCCAGCAGTGGGCTGGGGCCACGGAGTGAGCAGTTCTTC
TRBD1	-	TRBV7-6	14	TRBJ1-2	CASSRTPTGEGYTF	TGTGCCAGCAGCCGCACCCCGACAGGGGAAGGCTACACCTTC
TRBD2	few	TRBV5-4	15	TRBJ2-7	CASSLLGTSVYEQYF	TGTGCCAGCAGCTTGTTAGGGACTAGCGTCTACGAGCAGTACTTC
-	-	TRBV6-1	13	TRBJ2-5	CASNGGTLETQYF	TGTGCCAGCAACGGAGGAACCTTGGAGACCCAGTACTTC
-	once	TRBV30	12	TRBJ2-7	CAWSVGFYEQYF	TGTGCCTGGAGTGTCGGGTTCTACGAGCAGTACTTC
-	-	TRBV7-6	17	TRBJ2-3	CASSLANSQDSTDTQYF	TGTGCCAGCAGCTTAGCTAACTCCCAGGATAGCACAGATACGCAGTATTTT
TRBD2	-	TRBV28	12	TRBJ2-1	CASSDRLAAQFF	TGTGCCAGCAGCGACCGCCTAGCGGCTCAGTTCTTC
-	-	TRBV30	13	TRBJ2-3	CAWRATETDTQYF	TGTGCCTGGAGAGCGACAGAAACAGATACGCAGTATTTT
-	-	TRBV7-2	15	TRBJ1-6	CASSLAAQENSPLHF	TGTGCCAGCAGCTTAGCCGCACAGGAGAATTCACCCCTCCACTTT
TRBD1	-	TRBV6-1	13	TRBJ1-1	CASSADRGTEAFF	TGTGCCAGCAGTGCCGACAGGGGGACTGAAGCTTTCTTT
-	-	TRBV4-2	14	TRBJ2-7	CASSRLTDSYEQYF	TGTGCCAGCAGCCGCCTGACTGATTCCTACGAGCAGTACTTC
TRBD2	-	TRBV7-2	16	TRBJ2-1	CASSLGTSGMYNEQFF	TGTGCCAGCAGCTTAGGAACTAGCGGGATGTACAATGAGCAGTTCTTC
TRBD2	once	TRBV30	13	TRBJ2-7	CAWSRRGTNEQYF	TGTGCCTGGAGTAGGCGAGGGACTAACGAGCAGTACTTC
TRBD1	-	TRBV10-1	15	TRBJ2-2	CASSGQGVGTGELFF	TGCGCCAGCAGTGGACAGGGGGTAGGGACCGGGGAGCTGTTTTTT
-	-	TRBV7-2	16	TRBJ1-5	CASSLIGRYSNQPQHF	TGTGCCAGCAGCTTAATTGGCAGGTATAGCAATCAGCCCCAGCATTTT
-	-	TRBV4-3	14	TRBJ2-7	CASSQGANSYEQYF	TGCGCCAGCAGCCAAGGGGCCAACTCCTACGAGCAGTACTTC
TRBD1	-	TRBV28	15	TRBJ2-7	CASSLTGGETYEQYF	TGTGCCAGCAGTCTTACAGGGGGCGAAACCTACGAGCAGTACTTC
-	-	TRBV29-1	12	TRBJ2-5	CSVQEDQETQYF	TGCAGCGTCCAGGAAGATCAGGAGACCCAGTACTTC
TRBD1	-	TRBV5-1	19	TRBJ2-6	CASSLGPGQSPSGANVLTF	TGCGCCAGCAGCTTGGGGCCGGGACAGTCTCCCTCTGGGGCCAACGTCCTGACTTTC
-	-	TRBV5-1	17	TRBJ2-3	CASSLVTSGDYTDTQYF	TGCGCCAGCAGCTTGGTCACTAGTGGAGATTATACAGATACGCAGTATTTT
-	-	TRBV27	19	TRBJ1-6	CASSPDRFRGPDVYSPLHF	TGTGCCAGCAGTCCTGATCGGTTCCGAGGGCCCGATGTTTATTCACCCCTCCACTTT
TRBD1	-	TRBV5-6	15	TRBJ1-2	CASSFQPGTGYGYTF	TGTGCCAGCAGCTTCCAACCCGGGACAGGGTATGGCTACACCTTC
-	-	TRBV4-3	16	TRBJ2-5	CASSQDLFRGQETQYF	TGCGCCAGCAGCCAAGACCTATTCAGGGGACAAGAGACCCAGTACTTC
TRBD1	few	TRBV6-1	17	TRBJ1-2	CASSEVGGQGANYGYTF	TGTGCCAGCAGTGAAGTGGGAGGACAGGGGGCTAACTATGGCTACACCTTC
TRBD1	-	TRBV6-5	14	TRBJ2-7	CASSPGTAYYEQYF	TGTGCCAGCAGTCCCGGGACAGCTTACTACGAGCAGTACTTC
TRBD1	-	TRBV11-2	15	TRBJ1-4	CASSLGTGGEEKLFF	TGTGCCAGCAGCTTAGGGACAGGGGGCGAAGAAAAACTGTTTTTT
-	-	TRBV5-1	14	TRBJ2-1	CASSSRTNRDEQFF	TGCGCCAGCAGCTCTAGGACTAATAGGGATGAGCAGTTCTTC
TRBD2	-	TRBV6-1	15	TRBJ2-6	CAGGDDHSGANVLTF	TGTGCCGGGGGGGACGACCACTCTGGGGCCAACGTCCTGACTTTC
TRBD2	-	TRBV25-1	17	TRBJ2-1	CASSEAASGGFYNEQFF	TGTGCCAGCAGTGAGGCGGCTAGCGGGGGGTTCTACAATGAGCAGTTCTTC
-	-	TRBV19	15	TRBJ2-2	CATGTKIFKPGELFF	TGTGCCACCGGGACAAAAATTTTCAAGCCCGGGGAGCTGTTTTTT
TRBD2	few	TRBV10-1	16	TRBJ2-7	CASSHGVGLAGDEQYF	TGCGCCAGCAGTCACGGGGTAGGACTAGCGGGAGACGAGCAGTACTTC
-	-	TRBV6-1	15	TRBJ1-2	CASRRRAPSNYGYTF	TGTGCCAGCCGCCGCAGGGCTCCCTCAAACTATGGCTACACCTTC
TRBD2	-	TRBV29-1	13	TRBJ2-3	CSVVLAVTDTQYF	TGCAGCGTTGTACTAGCGGTCACAGATACGCAGTATTTT
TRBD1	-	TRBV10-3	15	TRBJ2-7	CAISDPRQGLHEQYF	TGTGCCATCAGTGACCCCCGACAGGGGCTACACGAGCAGTACTTC
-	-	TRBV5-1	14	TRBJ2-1	CASSWTGVENEQFF	TGCGCCAGCAGCTGGACGGGAGTAGAGAATGAGCAGTTCTTC
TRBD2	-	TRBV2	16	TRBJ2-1	CASRSSGGASYNEQFF	TGTGCCAGCAGATCTAGCGGGGGAGCCTCCTACAATGAGCAGTTCTTC
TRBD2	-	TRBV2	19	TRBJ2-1	CASSDPPPGGARPYNEQFF	TGTGCCAGCAGTGATCCCCCCCCGGGGGGGGCGCGCCCCTACAATGAGCAGTTCTTC
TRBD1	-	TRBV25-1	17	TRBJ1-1	CASSVGWRQGRGTEAFF	TGTGCCAGCAGTGTGGGGTGGCGACAGGGAAGGGGCACTGAAGCTTTCTTT
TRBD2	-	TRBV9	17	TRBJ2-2	CASSVEGGLANTGELFF	TGTGCCAGCAGCGTAGAGGGGGGACTAGCGAACACCGGGGAGCTGTTTTTT
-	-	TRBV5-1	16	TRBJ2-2	CASSSRTAFGTGELFF	TGCGCCAGCAGCTCCCGGACAGCTTTTGGAACCGGGGAGCTGTTTTTT
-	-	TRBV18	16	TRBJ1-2	CASSPAGIQGLGGYTF	TGTGCCAGCTCACCGGCAGGGATTCAGGGACTGGGAGGCTACACCTTC
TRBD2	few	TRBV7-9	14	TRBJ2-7	CASSSWGLDDEQYF	TGTGCCAGCAGCTCGTGGGGACTAGATGACGAGCAGTACTTC